The 16 T cell receptor beta chains in this list originate from one sample, sequenced in a study of blood T cell repertoires in COVID-19. This table comes from immunoSEQ multiplex PCR, and its TCRdb copy is limited to in-frame clones, with some not included. The data hold some 150,000 clones, with roughly 80% observed a single time. What was sequenced was peripheral blood. These receptors all come from a man aged 65 to 79 with acute or convalescent COVID-19.

This chain's CDR3 is CASSFIGPTYEQYF. As DNA, the CDR3 is TGTGCCAGCAGCTTTATCGGTCCAACCTACGAGCAGTACTTC. The chain carries TRBV11-2 and TRBJ2-7, with D uncertain. Germline V gives CDR1 SGHAT, CDR2 FQNNGV. This CDR3 contains 14 residues. V lost 3 bases and J 2 bases, leaving 11 bases between the germline ends.

The gene calls are TRBV2 and TRBJ1-2, with D perhaps matching TRBD1 (6 bases). CDR1 is SNHLY, CDR2 FYNNEI, per germline. V was clipped by 10 bases and J by 5 bases, with 17 bases between them. CDR3 length: 13 residues. The CDR3 nucleotides read TGTGCCACCCAAAGGGGGGGGGATTATGGCTACACCTTC. Protein sequence: CATQRGGDYGYTF. The variable domain in full, with the rest retrieved from reference TRBV2 and TRBJ1-2, is EPEVTQTPSHQVTQMGQEVILRCVPISNHLYFYWYRQILGQKVEFLVSFYNNEISEKSEIFDDQFSVERPDGSNFTLKIRSTKLEDSAMYFCATQRGGDYGYTFGSGTRLTVV.

The chain uses TRBV6-2 or TRBV6-3 and TRBJ1-3; D is uncertain. Germline V gene lookup returns CDR1 MNHEY and CDR2 SVGEGT. The ends were cut back, 6 bases at V and 0 bases at J, with 15 bases in the middle. This CDR3 is built from 16 residues. The CDR3 sequence is CASSPWAGVSGNTIYF. The CDR3 nucleotides read TGTGCCAGCAGCCCCTGGGCAGGCGTCTCTGGAAACACCATATATTTT.

The V call is TRBV28, the J call TRBJ1-3; weak D call: TRBD1 (6 bases). The germline CDR1 and CDR2 sequences are MDHEN and SYDVKM. V lost 5 bases and J 4 bases, leaving 12 bases between the germline ends. There are 14 residues in the CDR3. DNA for the CDR3: TGTGCCAGCAGTCCCACAGGGCAGGGAAACACCATATATTTT. Its protein product is CASSPTGQGNTIYF.

A few counts support this clone. The V call is TRBV27, the J call TRBJ2-5, with 14 bases aligning to TRBD2. The germline V gene has CDR1 MNHEY and CDR2 SMNVEV (reference sequence). The CDR3 covers 17 residues. V was clipped by 5 bases and J by 4 bases; unmatched bases: 9. CDR3 amino acids: CASSPRAGTSGRETQYF. In nucleotides, the CDR3 is TGTGCCAGCAGTCCCCGAGCCGGGACTAGCGGGAGAGAGACCCAGTACTTC.

The table lists this clone with a few counts. This chain connects TRBV4-2 to TRBJ2-7, with TRBD2 identical over 9 bases. Per germline, CDR1 LGHNA and CDR2 YNFKEQ. This CDR3 is built from 15 residues. V trimming: 4 bases; J trimming: 2 bases; junction bases outside the gene matches: 6. CDR3 nucleotides: TGTGCCAGCAGCCCCATAGCGGGAGTAACCTACGAGCAGTACTTC. Encoded protein: CASSPIAGVTYEQYF.

The J gene is TRBJ2-1, the V gene TRBV2, with D tentatively TRBD1 (6 bases). V shed 4 bases and J shed 8 bases, with 15 bases lying between them. The CDR3 is 14 residues long. CDR1 is SNHLY, CDR2 FYNNEI, per germline. The CDR3 region is CASSVQGPGDEQFF. CDR3 DNA: TGTGCCAGCAGTGTGCAGGGGCCAGGGGATGAGCAGTTCTTC.

The CDR3, as DNA: TGTGCCAGCAGCCTCTCCCGAGACACCGGGGAGCTGTTTTTT. Encoded protein: CASSLSRDTGELFF. The J gene is TRBJ2-2, the V gene TRBV7-2; D gene ambiguous. V dropped 5 bases and J dropped 3 bases, with 10 bases sitting between them. The V gene's germline CDR1 is SGHTA and CDR2 FQGNSA. The CDR3 consists of 14 residues.

This rearrangement joins TRBV30 to TRBJ1-2, with a weak D call TRBD1 (5 bases). Germline loops: CDR1 GTSNPN, CDR2 SVGIG (reference sequence). Trimming removed 3 bases at V and 7 bases at J, with 12 bases between. The CDR3 extends over 12 amino acids. The DNA of the CDR3 is TGTGCCTGGAGAGCAGGGCGTAGTGGCTACACCTTC. It specifies CAWRAGRSGYTF.

The J gene is TRBJ2-1, the V gene TRBV27, with TRBD2 as a possible D gene (5 bases). This CDR3 contains 15 residues. V was pared by 7 bases and J by 0 bases, with 13 bases between. The germline CDR1 and CDR2 sequences are MNHEY and SMNVEV (reference sequence). The CDR3 DNA reads as TGTGCCAGCAACCCCTCGGGAAGCTCCTACAATGAGCAGTTCTTC. This sequence encodes CASNPSGSSYNEQFF.

The chain employs TRBV3-1 (or the pseudogene TRBV3-2) and TRBJ2-1; 7 bases agree with TRBD2. Germline V gives CDR1 LGHDT, CDR2 YNNKEL (reference sequence). Trimming removed 2 bases from V and 5 bases from J; junction bases left unmatched: 9. This CDR3 has 16 residues. This CDR3 is CASSQTAGTTHNEQFF. DNA for the CDR3: TGTGCCAGCAGCCAAACAGCCGGGACTACCCACAATGAGCAGTTCTTC.

V is TRBV14 and J is TRBJ1-5, with TRBD1 matching 8 bases. The junction had 10 bases not matched to a gene; V was cut back by 0 bases and J by 0 bases. CDR1 is SGHDN, CDR2 FVKESK, per germline. This CDR3 region has 19 residues. The CDR3 coding sequence is TGTGCCAGCAGCCAAGAGGGGCAGGGGGCCGCCAATAGCAATCAGCCCCAGCATTTT. This encodes CASSQEGQGAANSNQPQHF.

J is TRBJ2-5 and V is TRBV27; 8 bases match TRBD1. J gave up 5 bases and V 5 bases, and 10 bases lay outside the gene matches. The CDR3 is 15 amino acids. Germline V gene lookup returns CDR1 MNHEY and CDR2 SMNVEV (reference sequence). In DNA, the CDR3 is TGTGCCAGCAGTGCCCAGGGGGCGGGCGAGGAGACCCAGTACTTC. Translation: CASSAQGAGEETQYF.

This chain uses TRBV4-1 with TRBJ1-2; 8 positions match TRBD1. There are 16 residues in the CDR3. Germline-derived CDR1 and CDR2 are MGHRA and YSYEKL. V shed 1 base and J 8 bases; nucleotides not matched to a gene: 12. The CDR3 reads CASSQASTGADWGYTF. As DNA, the CDR3 is TGCGCCAGCAGCCAAGCCTCGACAGGGGCTGACTGGGGCTACACCTTC.

The chain employs TRBV3-1 (or the pseudogene TRBV3-2) and TRBJ2-2; 9 nucleotides match TRBD2. Trimming took 3 bases from V and 8 from J; bases not matched to a gene: 13. This CDR3 is built from 17 residues. Germline CDR1 LGHDT, CDR2 YNNKEL (reference sequence). CDR3 DNA sequence: TGTGCCAGCAGCCACGTCGTCCAAGCGGGGGGATCAGGGGAGCTGTTTTTT. It codes for CASSHVVQAGGSGELFF.

The V call is TRBV9, the J call TRBJ2-1; D gene uncertain. Trimming removed 2 bases from V and 5 bases from J, with 11 bases in between. The CDR3 covers 14 residues. Per the germline V gene, CDR1 is SGDLS and CDR2 is YYNGEE. The CDR3 DNA is TGTGCCAGCAGCGTTGGTTGGGCAGACAATGAGCAGTTCTTC. It codes for CASSVGWADNEQFF.